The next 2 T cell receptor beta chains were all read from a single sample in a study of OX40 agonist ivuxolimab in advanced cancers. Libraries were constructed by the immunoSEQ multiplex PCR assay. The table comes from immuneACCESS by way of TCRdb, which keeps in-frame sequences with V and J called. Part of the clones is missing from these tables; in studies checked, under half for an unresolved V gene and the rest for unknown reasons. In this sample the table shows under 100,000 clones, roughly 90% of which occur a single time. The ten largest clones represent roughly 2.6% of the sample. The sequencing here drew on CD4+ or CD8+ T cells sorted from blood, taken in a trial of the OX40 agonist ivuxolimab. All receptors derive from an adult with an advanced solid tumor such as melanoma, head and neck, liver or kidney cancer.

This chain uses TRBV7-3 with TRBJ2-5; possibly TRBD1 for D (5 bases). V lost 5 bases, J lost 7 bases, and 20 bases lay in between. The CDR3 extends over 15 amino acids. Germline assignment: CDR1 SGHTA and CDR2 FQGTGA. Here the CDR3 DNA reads TGTGCCAGCAGCCCAGGGCCGGATGAAGGTGGGACCCAGTACTTC. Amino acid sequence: CASSPGPDEGGTQYF.

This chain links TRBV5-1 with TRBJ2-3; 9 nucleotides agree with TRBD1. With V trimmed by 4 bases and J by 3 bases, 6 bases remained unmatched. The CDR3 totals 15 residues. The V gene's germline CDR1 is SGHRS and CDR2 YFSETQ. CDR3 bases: TGCGCCAGCAGCCTGACAGGGGGAAAGACAGATACGCAGTATTTT. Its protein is CASSLTGGKTDTQYF.